The table lists the clone carrying this TCR beta chain with many counts. Its antigen is not known. Amplified TCR beta CDR3 regions were obtained using RNA transcripts as template. First-round RT-PCR relied on HTBI primers, and a second-round multiplex PCR came next. MiXCR, run by TCRdb on the multiplex PCR reads, gives a single entry per CDR3 protein. This sample has tens of thousands of distinct CDR3 sequences, with approximately 45% found just once. This specimen comes from a study of Graves' ophthalmopathy and Graves' hyperthyroidism. Germline values: CDR1 SGHRS, CDR2 YFSETQ. This CDR3 is 14 amino acids long. Trimming left V 2 bases short and J 1 base short, with 9 bases between. Study conclusions and caveats: Blood was where most expanded thyroid clonotypes above 0.001 frequency also turned up. It was with 70.59% sensitivity and roughly 75% specificity that the model predicted ophthalmopathy progression.

The sequenced material came from peripheral blood. The V and J genes are TRBV5-1 and TRBJ1-1, with unresolved D. The sequence came from an adult woman with Graves' ophthalmopathy. In DNA form, the CDR3 reads TGCGCCAGCAGCTTTCGGACCGCGAACACTGAAGCTTTCTTT. This codes for CASSFRTANTEAFF.